One and the same sample provided the 26 T cell receptor beta chains below, sequenced in a study of blood T cell repertoires in COVID-19. Method: immunoSEQ multiplex PCR; TCRdb's copy keeps in-frame clones and lacks some. The table records about 220,000 clones, nearly 90% of them present only once. What was sequenced was PBMCs or T cells enriched from blood (not recorded which). The receptors originated from a man younger than 40 who had been exposed to COVID-19.

V gene TRBV4-1 combines with J gene TRBJ1-3, with D hard to call. The CDR3 runs 16 residues. Germline assignment: CDR1 MGHRA and CDR2 YSYEKL. V lost 3 bases and J 3 bases, leaving 15 bases between the germline ends. CDR3 protein: CASSQGNRELGNTIYF. The DNA of the CDR3 is TGCGCCAGCAGCCAGGGTAATAGGGAGCTTGGAAACACCATATATTTT.

In its sample, this clone was seen once. The CDR3 coding sequence is TGTGCCAGCAGCTTAGGGGGGCAAAGTGGCTACACCTTC. Translating gives CASSLGGQSGYTF. The rearrangement joins TRBV7-9 to TRBJ1-2; a weak D match, TRBD1 (6 bases). This CDR3 spans 13 amino acids. Germline assignment: CDR1 SEHNR and CDR2 FQNEAQ (reference sequence). With 1 base removed from V and 7 bases from J, the gap between germline ends came to 10 bases.

Points on this clone: Other DNA sequences from this sample encode an identical CDR3 as well. The rearrangement uses TRBV12-3 or TRBV12-4 and TRBJ1-2; 7 bases match TRBD1. The CDR3 runs 12 residues. V lost 3 bases and J lost 8; bases outside the gene matches: 3. For the CDR3, the DNA is TGTGCCAGCAGTTTCGGGACAGACGGCTACACCTTC. This translates into CASSFGTDGYTF.

The chain joins TRBV19 to TRBJ2-1; tentatively, D is TRBD2 (5 bases). CDR1 is LNHDA and CDR2 is SQIVND in the germline V gene (reference sequence). The CDR3 length is 13 residues. V was clipped by 3 bases and J by 5 bases, with 8 bases between them. CDR3 amino acids: CASSIAGDNEQFF. The CDR3 DNA reads TGTGCCAGTAGTATTGCCGGGGACAATGAGCAGTTCTTC. Combining the CDR3 with reference TRBV19 and TRBJ2-1 gives the whole variable domain DGGITQSPKYLFRKEGQNVTLSCEQNLNHDAMYWYRQDPGQGLRLIYYSQIVNDFQKGDIAEGYSVSREKKESFPLTVTSAQKNPTAFYLCASSIAGDNEQFFGPGTRLTVL.

This chain connects TRBV12-3 or TRBV12-4 to TRBJ1-1; D is perhaps TRBD1 (6 bases). The length of the CDR3 is 11 residues. Trimming took 8 bases from V and 8 from J, leaving 12 bases between them. DNA of the CDR3: TGTGCCAGCGCGGGCAGGGGCGAAGCTTTCTTT. Protein: CASAGRGEAFF.

The chain is built from TRBV5-4 and TRBJ1-2, with TRBD1 matching over 9 bases. The CDR3 spans 16 residues. CDR1 is SGHNT, CDR2 YYREEE, per germline (reference sequence). Trimming cost V 5 bases and J 4 bases; bases outside gene matches: 12. CDR3 DNA sequence: TGTGCCAGCAGTTTTTCTGGTGGGACAGGGATCTATGGCTACACCTTC. It is translated as CASSFSGGTGIYGYTF.

The chain has TRBV5-1 and TRBJ2-2; 9 positions agree with TRBD1. CDR1 and CDR2 from the germline V gene are SGHRS and YFSETQ. The V gene end was trimmed by 5 bases and the J gene end by 3 bases; junction bases not matched to a gene: 5. The length of the CDR3 is 15 residues. CDR3 sequence (DNA): TGCGCCAGCAGTACGGGACAGGGTGACACCGGGGAGCTGTTTTTT. This sequence encodes CASSTGQGDTGELFF.

The rearrangement uses TRBV18 and TRBJ2-7; 12 positions match TRBD1. This CDR3 region has 16 residues. Germline assignment: CDR1 KGHSH and CDR2 LQKENI. V was clipped by 3 bases and J by 1 base; unmatched bases: 4. Here the CDR3 reads CASSPRDRGLSYEQYF. DNA of the CDR3: TGTGCCAGCTCACCGCGGGACAGGGGGCTTTCCTACGAGCAGTACTTC.

This sequence joins TRBV4-2 and TRBJ1-1; 9 nucleotides align to TRBD1. The CDR3 is 15 residues long. After removal of 1 base from V and 2 bases from J, the junction contained 2 bases not matched to a gene. CDR1 is LGHNA, CDR2 YNFKEQ, per germline. CDR3 loop: CASSQAGQGNTEAFF. In DNA, the CDR3 is TGTGCCAGCAGCCAAGCGGGACAGGGTAACACTGAAGCTTTCTTT.

The CDR3 is CASRTPGGTYEQYF. CDR3 DNA: TGTGCCAGCAGGACTCCGGGGGGAACCTACGAGCAGTACTTC. V is TRBV6-5 and J is TRBJ2-7; the match to TRBD2 covers 7 bases. The CDR3 is 14 amino acids. With 6 bases clipped from V and 2 bases from J, the junction kept 7 bases outside the gene matches. Germline CDR1 MNHEY, CDR2 SVGAGI.

The chain couples TRBV2 to TRBJ1-5, with D perhaps TRBD1 (5 bases). Germline CDR1 and CDR2: SNHLY and FYNNEI. This CDR3 spans 15 amino acids. Trimming took off 3 bases at V and 0 bases at J, with 9 bases between the two ends. The CDR3 reads CASSEQGHSNQPQHF. CDR3 bases: TGTGCCAGCAGTGAGCAGGGCCATAGCAATCAGCCCCAGCATTTT.

The V and J genes are TRBV6-5 and TRBJ1-1, with D tentatively TRBD1 (6 bases). The germline gives CDR1 MNHEY, CDR2 SVGAGI. The CDR3 runs to 13 residues. V shed 5 bases and J shed 5 bases, with 12 bases lying between them. The CDR3 region is CASSLGRGTEAFF. The CDR3 coding sequence is TGTGCCAGCAGTCTAGGGAGGGGGACTGAAGCTTTCTTT.

The rearrangement uses TRBV4-2 and TRBJ2-1, with TRBD2 matching over 10 bases. The CDR3 loop spans 17 amino acids. Germline CDR1 is LGHNA and CDR2 is YNFKEQ. Trimming removed 1 base from V and 4 bases from J; junction bases left unmatched: 7. The CDR3 is CASSQGAGGLLYNEQFF. CDR3 nucleotides: TGTGCCAGCAGCCAAGGAGCGGGGGGGTTGCTGTACAATGAGCAGTTCTTC.

Only one count was recorded for this clone. V and J are TRBV5-1 and TRBJ1-2, with 9 bases lining up with TRBD1. In germline, CDR1 is SGHRS, CDR2 YFSETQ. This CDR3 spans 16 amino acids. V lost 9 bases to trimming and J lost 5 bases; unmatched junction nucleotides: 17. CDR3 protein: CATDSPPGQGTYGYTF. The CDR3, as DNA: TGCGCCACAGACTCCCCCCCGGGACAGGGAACTTATGGCTACACCTTC.

The genes are TRBV9 and TRBJ1-6; 7 bases match TRBD1. This CDR3 spans 15 amino acids. The V gene's germline CDR1 is SGDLS and CDR2 YYNGEE. After removal of 4 bases from V and 5 bases from J, the junction contained 6 bases not matched to a gene. CDR3 region: CASSPPGQNNSPLHF. The CDR3 coding sequence is TGTGCCAGCAGCCCACCGGGACAGAATAATTCACCCCTCCACTTT.

The rearrangement links TRBV7-8 to TRBJ2-6; 7 bases are a match to TRBD1. The V gene end was trimmed by 1 base and the J gene end by 7 bases; junction bases not matched to a gene: 7. The CDR3 length is 16 residues. Germline CDR1 and CDR2: SGHVS and FQNEAQ. The CDR3, as DNA: TGTGCCAGCAGCTTAGTGGTAAGGACAGGAGCCAACGTCCTGACTTTC. It yields the protein CASSLVVRTGANVLTF.

In this sample, this clone turned up many times. The chain links TRBV3-1 (or the pseudogene TRBV3-2) to TRBJ2-7; a possible D gene is TRBD2 (5 bases). The V and J ends lost 1 base and 5 bases respectively, with 12 bases between them. The CDR3 covers 14 residues. CDR1 and CDR2 from the germline V gene are LGHDT and YNNKEL (reference sequence). Written as DNA, the CDR3 is TGTGCCAGCAGCCAAGGCTACGGGAACGACGAGCAGTACTTC. Encoded protein: CASSQGYGNDEQYF.

The V gene is TRBV19, the J gene TRBJ2-3; 14 bases map to TRBD2. From germline, CDR1 is LNHDA and CDR2 SQIVND (reference sequence). V shed 3 bases and J 4 bases; nucleotides not matched to a gene: 3. The CDR3 length is 16 residues. CDR3 nucleotides: TGTGCCAGTAGTATGGGACTAGCGGGGGCACCAGATACGCAGTATTTT. Its translation: CASSMGLAGAPDTQYF. The full variable domain, in which reference TRBV19 and TRBJ2-3 provide the parts outside the CDR3, is DGGITQSPKYLFRKEGQNVTLSCEQNLNHDAMYWYRQDPGQGLRLIYYSQIVNDFQKGDIAEGYSVSREKKESFPLTVTSAQKNPTAFYLCASSMGLAGAPDTQYFGPGTRLTVL.

The chain carries TRBV9 and TRBJ1-1, with no clear D. Germline CDR1 SGDLS, CDR2 YYNGEE. The CDR3 sequence is 15 residues long. Trimming cost V 0 bases and J 1 base, with 10 bases left between them. CDR3 nucleotides: TGTGCCAGCAGCGTAGAACCGACGGGGAACACTGAAGCTTTCTTT. Its translation: CASSVEPTGNTEAFF.

V and J are TRBV2 and TRBJ1-1; possible D gene TRBD1, 6 bases. The V end lost 3 bases, the J end lost 0 bases, and 17 bases lay between the germline ends. CDR3 length: 17 amino acids. Germline V gene lookup returns CDR1 SNHLY and CDR2 FYNNEI. In nucleotides, the CDR3 is TGTGCCAGCAGTGAGGACAGTTGGGAGGGGATGAACACTGAAGCTTTCTTT. Encoded protein: CASSEDSWEGMNTEAFF.

The rearrangement joins TRBV6-5 to TRBJ1-1; D perhaps matches TRBD1 (5 bases). The CDR3 sequence is 14 residues long. CDR1 is MNHEY, CDR2 SVGAGI, per germline. V was clipped by 2 bases and J by 5 bases, with 12 bases between them. CDR3: CASSYLRGGTEAFF. CDR3 DNA sequence: TGTGCCAGCAGTTACCTGCGGGGCGGGACTGAAGCTTTCTTT.

The rearrangement joins TRBV27 to TRBJ1-2, with 7 positions matching TRBD1. The germline gives CDR1 MNHEY, CDR2 SMNVEV (reference sequence). J was trimmed by 3 bases and V by 5 bases; bases with no gene match: 9. This CDR3 has 15 amino acids. The CDR3 is CASSPLTGWDYGYTF. The CDR3 nucleotides read TGTGCCAGCAGTCCACTGACAGGGTGGGACTATGGCTACACCTTC.

This sequence joins TRBV5-1 and TRBJ2-3; 8 bases fit TRBD2. With V trimmed by 1 base and J by 6 bases, 4 bases remained unmatched. This CDR3 has 14 residues. CDR1 and CDR2 (germline): SGHRS, YFSETQ. The CDR3 region has the DNA TGCGCCAGCAGCTTGTTGAGCGGGGGTGATACGCAGTATTTT. Translating gives CASSLLSGGDTQYF.

The genes are TRBV6-5 and TRBJ1-1; D ambiguous. The CDR3 contains 11 residues. With 5 bases removed from V and 2 bases from J, the gap between germline ends came to 3 bases. Germline loops: CDR1 MNHEY, CDR2 SVGAGI. CDR3 region: CASSTNTEAFF. The CDR3 DNA reads TGTGCCAGCAGTACAAACACTGAAGCTTTCTTT.

The chain uses TRBV27 and TRBJ2-5, with 8 nucleotides matching TRBD2. Germline V gene lookup returns CDR1 MNHEY and CDR2 SMNVEV (reference sequence). J was trimmed by 0 bases and V by 2 bases; bases with no gene match: 2. This CDR3 is 15 amino acids long. This CDR3 is CASSLSGGHQETQYF. The CDR3 region has the DNA TGTGCCAGCAGTTTAAGCGGGGGCCACCAAGAGACCCAGTACTTC.

The chain recombines TRBV27 with TRBJ2-7, with TRBD1 matching 12 bases. The CDR3 is 17 amino acids. V was clipped by 6 bases and J by 5 bases; unmatched bases: 14. CDR1 MNHEY and CDR2 SMNVEV come from the germline V gene (reference sequence). This chain's CDR3 is CASRPGTGGHLGDEQYF. In DNA, the CDR3 is TGTGCCAGCAGGCCCGGGACAGGGGGCCATTTAGGGGACGAGCAGTACTTC.